This T cell receptor (beta chain) was sequenced for a study of CD8+CD57+ T cells in acquired aplastic anemia. Regarding the study as a whole: The number of CD8+ CDR3 sequences shared by patients and controls was 25 to 35.

Genomic DNA, the template, was used for profiling of the TCR beta VDJ and CDR3. TCRdb called the reads again in MiXCR, with one record for every CDR3 protein. The sample consists of 150,000 to 200,000 distinct CDR3 sequences, approximately 52% of them appearing once. In its sample, this clonotype was seen many times. The antigen remains undetermined. Sequenced patients had shown CD8+CD57+ cell expansion by flow cytometry. Severe acquired aplastic anemia was present in all patients. This clonotype was obtained from a human donor with aplastic anemia. Sequenced: sorted CD4+, CD8+, or CD8+CD57+ T cells (not recorded which) from PBMCs.

Here the CDR3 reads CASSLGNRANYGYTF. In DNA form, the CDR3 reads TGTGCCAGCAGCTTGGGGAACAGGGCTAACTATGGCTACACCTTC. The chain uses TRBV5-5 and TRBJ1-2; tentative D call: TRBD1 (6 bases). V gave up 0 bases and J gave up 0 bases, with 9 bases separating them. The CDR3 extends over 15 amino acids. The germline V gene encodes CDR1 SGHKS and CDR2 YYEKEE (reference sequence).